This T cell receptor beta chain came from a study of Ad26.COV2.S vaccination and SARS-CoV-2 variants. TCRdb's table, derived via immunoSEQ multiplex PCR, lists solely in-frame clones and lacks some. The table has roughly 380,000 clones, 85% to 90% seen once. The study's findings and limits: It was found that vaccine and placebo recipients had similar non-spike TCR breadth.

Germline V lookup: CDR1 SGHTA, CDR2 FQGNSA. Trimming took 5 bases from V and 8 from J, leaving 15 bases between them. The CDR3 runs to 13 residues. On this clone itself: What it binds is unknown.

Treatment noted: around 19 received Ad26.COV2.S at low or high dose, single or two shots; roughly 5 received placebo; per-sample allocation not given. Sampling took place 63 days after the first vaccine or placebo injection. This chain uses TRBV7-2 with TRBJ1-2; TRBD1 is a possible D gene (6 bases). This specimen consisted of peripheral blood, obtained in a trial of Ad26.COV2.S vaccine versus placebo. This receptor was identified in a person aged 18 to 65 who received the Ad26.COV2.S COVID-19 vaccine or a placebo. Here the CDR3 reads CASSLPQGRGYTF. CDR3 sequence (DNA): TGTGCCAGCAGCCTACCACAGGGTCGGGGCTACACCTTC.